This T cell receptor (beta chain) was identified in a study of blood T cell repertoires in COVID-19. Overall study: Samples of COVID-19 (acute and convalescent) were obtained from the United States, Italy and Spain. T cells, B-cell-depleted T cells, or PBMCs supplied cDNA or gDNA.

Germline assignment: CDR1 SGHRS and CDR2 YFSETQ. Trimming removed 0 bases from V and 7 bases from J, with 11 bases in between. The CDR3 spans 14 residues. Profiling relied on immunoSEQ multiplex PCR, and the TCRdb table lists in-frame clones only, not all of them. The top ten hold approximately 59% of the sample, which has 35,000 to 50,000 clones, about 86% seen once. The sequenced sample was peripheral blood. This rearrangement joins TRBV5-1 to TRBJ2-4; D possibly corresponds to TRBD1 (6 bases). The clonotype was recovered from a man in his sixties or seventies with acute or convalescent COVID-19. CDR3 DNA: TGCGCCAGCAGCTTGGAACAGGGTGCCAACATTCAGTACTTC. Protein: CASSLEQGANIQYF.